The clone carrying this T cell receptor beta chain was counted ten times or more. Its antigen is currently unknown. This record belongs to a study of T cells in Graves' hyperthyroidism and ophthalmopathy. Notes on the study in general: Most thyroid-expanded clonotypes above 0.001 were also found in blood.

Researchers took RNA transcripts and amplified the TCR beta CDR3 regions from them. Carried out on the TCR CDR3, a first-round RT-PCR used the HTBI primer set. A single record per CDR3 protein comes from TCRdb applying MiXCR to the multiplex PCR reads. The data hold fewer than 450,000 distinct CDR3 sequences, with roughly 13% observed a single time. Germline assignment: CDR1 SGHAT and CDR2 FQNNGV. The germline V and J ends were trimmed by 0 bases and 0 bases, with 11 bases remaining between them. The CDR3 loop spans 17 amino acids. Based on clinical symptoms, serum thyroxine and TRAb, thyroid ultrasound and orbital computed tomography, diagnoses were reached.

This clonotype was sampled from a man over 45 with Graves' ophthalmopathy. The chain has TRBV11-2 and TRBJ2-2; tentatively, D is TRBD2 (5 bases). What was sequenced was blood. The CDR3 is CASSLDLSGANTGELFF. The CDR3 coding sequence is TGTGCCAGCAGCTTAGATTTGAGCGGTGCGAACACCGGGGAGCTGTTTTTT. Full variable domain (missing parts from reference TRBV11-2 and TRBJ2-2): EAGVAQSPRYKIIEKRQSVAFWCNPISGHATLYWYQQILGQGPKLLIQFQNNGVVDDSQLPKDRFSAERLKGVDSTLKIQPAKLEDSAVYLCASSLDLSGANTGELFFGEGSRLTVL.